This T cell receptor (beta chain) was observed in a study of cytomegalovirus exposure and HLA in healthy donors. General study results and limits: Productive rates of about 90% or about 30% were seen for most TCR beta V segments in an earlier analysis.

Comment on this clone: Its antigen remains unknown.

PCR used 60 Vbeta primers and 13 Jbeta primers. As handled by the study authors: An analysis that came later counted 77 million or so unique TCR beta chains, approximately 10 million shared. Only in-frame clones appear in the TCRdb table, and some are missing; sequencing was by immunoSEQ multiplex PCR. V and J calls and clone size are given by that table; D and trimming were obtained from the DNA. This sample has tens of thousands of clones, with 65% to 80% found just once. With 0 bases clipped from V and 1 base from J, the junction kept 9 bases outside the gene matches. This CDR3 has 17 amino acids. Germline lookup yields CDR1 SGHKS and CDR2 YYEKEE (reference sequence).

The chain is built from TRBV5-5 and TRBJ1-1, with 7 bases fitting TRBD1. The sequenced material came from PBMCs. This receptor was identified in a man between 25 and 39 years old in good health and CMV-seronegative. The CDR3: CASSLVMTGTENTEAFF. The CDR3 DNA is TGTGCCAGCAGCTTGGTGATGACCGGGACAGAGAACACTGAAGCTTTCTTT. Filled out from reference TRBV5-5 and TRBJ1-1, the complete variable domain reads DAGVTQSPTHLIKTRGQQVTLRCSPISGHKSVSWYQQVLGQGPQFIFQYYEKEERGRGNFPDRFSARQFPNYSSELNVNALLLGDSALYLCASSLVMTGTENTEAFFGQGTRLTVV.